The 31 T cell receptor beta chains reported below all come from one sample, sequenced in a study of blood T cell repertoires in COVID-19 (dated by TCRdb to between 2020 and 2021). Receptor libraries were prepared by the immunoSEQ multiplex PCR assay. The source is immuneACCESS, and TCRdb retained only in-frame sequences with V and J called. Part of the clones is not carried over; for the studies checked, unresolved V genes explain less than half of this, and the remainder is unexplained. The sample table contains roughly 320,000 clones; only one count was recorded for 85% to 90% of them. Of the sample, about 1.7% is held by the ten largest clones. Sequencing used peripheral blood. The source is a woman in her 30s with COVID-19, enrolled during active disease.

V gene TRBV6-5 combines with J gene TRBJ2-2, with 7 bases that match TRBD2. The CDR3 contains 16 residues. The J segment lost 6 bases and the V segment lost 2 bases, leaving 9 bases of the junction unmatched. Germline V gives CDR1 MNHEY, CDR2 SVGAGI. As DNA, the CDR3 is TGTGCCAGCAGTTACGATTTAGGTCGGGGGGCCGGGGAGCTGTTTTTT. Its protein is CASSYDLGRGAGELFF.

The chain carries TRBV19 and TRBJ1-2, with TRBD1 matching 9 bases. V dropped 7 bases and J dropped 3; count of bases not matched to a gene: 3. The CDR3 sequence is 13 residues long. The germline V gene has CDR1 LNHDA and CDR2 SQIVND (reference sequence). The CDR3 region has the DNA TGTGCCAGTACGGACAGGGGCGACTATGGCTACACCTTC. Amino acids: CASTDRGDYGYTF.

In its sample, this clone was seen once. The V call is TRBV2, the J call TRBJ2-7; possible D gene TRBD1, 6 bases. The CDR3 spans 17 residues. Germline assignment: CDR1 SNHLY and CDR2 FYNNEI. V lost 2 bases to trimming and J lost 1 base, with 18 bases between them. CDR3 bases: TGTGCCAGCAGTGAATTCCGGGACACCACGCCTTCCTACGAGCAGTACTTC. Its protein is CASSEFRDTTPSYEQYF.

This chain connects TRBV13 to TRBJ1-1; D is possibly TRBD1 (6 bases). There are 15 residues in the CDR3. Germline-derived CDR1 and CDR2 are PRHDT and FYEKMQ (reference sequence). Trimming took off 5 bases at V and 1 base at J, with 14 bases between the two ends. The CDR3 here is CASSPRTAQNTEAFF. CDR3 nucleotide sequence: TGTGCCAGCAGCCCACGGACAGCCCAGAACACTGAAGCTTTCTTT.

The CDR3 DNA reads TGTGCCATCAGGGGACAGCCGAACACTGAAGCTTTCTTT. Translated: CAIRGQPNTEAFF. This chain links TRBV10-3 with TRBJ1-1; 7 bases are a match to TRBD1. This CDR3 has 13 residues. Per the germline V gene, CDR1 is ENHRY and CDR2 is SYGVKD. Trimming at V came to 6 bases and at J to 1 base, leaving 2 bases not matched to a gene.

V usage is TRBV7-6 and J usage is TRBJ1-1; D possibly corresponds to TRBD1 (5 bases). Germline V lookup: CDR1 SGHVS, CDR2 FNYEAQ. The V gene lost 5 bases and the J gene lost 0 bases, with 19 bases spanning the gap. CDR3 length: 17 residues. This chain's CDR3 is CASSQTRGGIMNTEAFF. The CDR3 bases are TGTGCCAGCAGCCAGACCCGGGGGGGGATCATGAACACTGAAGCTTTCTTT.

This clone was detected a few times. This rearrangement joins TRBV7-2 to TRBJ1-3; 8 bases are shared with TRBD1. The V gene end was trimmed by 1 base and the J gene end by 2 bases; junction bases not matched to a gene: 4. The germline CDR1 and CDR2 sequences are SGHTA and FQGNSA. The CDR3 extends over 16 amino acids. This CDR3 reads CASSLDSTGAGNTIYF. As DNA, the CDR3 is TGTGCCAGCAGCTTAGATTCGACAGGGGCTGGAAACACCATATATTTT.

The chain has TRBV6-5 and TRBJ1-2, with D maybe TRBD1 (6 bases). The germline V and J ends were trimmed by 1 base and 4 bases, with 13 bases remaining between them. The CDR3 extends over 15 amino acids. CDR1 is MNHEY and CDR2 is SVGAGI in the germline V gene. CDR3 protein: CASSYYAGDVYGYTF. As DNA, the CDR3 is TGTGCCAGCAGTTACTACGCAGGGGACGTCTATGGCTACACCTTC.

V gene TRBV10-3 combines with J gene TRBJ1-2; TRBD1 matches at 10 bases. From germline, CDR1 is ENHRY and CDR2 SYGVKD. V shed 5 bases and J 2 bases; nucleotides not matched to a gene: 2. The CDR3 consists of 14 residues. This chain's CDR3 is CAISRDRGNYGYTF. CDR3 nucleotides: TGTGCCATCAGTAGGGACAGGGGAAACTATGGCTACACCTTC.

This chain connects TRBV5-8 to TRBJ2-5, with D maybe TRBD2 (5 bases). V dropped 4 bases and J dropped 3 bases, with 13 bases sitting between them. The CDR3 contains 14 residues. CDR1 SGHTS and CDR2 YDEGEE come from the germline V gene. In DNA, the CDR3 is TGTGCCAGCAGCCCGAGAGGACTGGAAGAGACCCAGTACTTC. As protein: CASSPRGLEETQYF. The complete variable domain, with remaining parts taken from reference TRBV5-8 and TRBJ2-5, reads EAGVTQSPTHLIKTRGQQATLRCSPISGHTSVYWYQQALGLGLQFLLWYDEGEERNRGNFPPRFSGRQFPNYSSELNVNALELEDSALYLCASSPRGLEETQYFGPGTRLLVL.

CDR3 region: CASSDHGQGAADTQYF. As DNA, the CDR3 is TGCGCCAGCAGTGATCACGGACAGGGGGCGGCAGATACGCAGTATTTT. V is TRBV10-1 and J is TRBJ2-3, with TRBD1 identical over 11 bases. CDR3 size: 16 residues. J gave up 4 bases and V 3 bases, and 6 bases lay outside the gene matches. In germline, CDR1 is WNHNN, CDR2 SYGVQD (reference sequence).

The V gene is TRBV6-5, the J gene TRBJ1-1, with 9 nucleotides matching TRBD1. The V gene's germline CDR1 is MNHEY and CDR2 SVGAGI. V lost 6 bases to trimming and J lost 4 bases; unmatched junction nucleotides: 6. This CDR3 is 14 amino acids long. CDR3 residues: CASSQGQGSTEAFF. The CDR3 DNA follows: TGTGCCAGCAGCCAGGGACAGGGTTCCACTGAAGCTTTCTTT.

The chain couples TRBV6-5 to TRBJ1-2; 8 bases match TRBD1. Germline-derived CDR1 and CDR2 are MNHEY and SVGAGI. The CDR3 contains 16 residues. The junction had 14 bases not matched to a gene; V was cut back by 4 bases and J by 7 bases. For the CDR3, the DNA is TGTGCCAGCAGTTCAATCCAGGGGGCTGGTATAGTTGGCTACACCTTC. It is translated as CASSSIQGAGIVGYTF.

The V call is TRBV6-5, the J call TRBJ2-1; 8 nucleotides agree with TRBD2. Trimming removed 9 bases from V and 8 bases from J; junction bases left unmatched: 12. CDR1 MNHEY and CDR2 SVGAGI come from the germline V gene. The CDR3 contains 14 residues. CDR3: CASSLGGARDEQFF. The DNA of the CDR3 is TGTGCCAGTTCCCTCGGGGGGGCAAGGGATGAGCAGTTCTTC.

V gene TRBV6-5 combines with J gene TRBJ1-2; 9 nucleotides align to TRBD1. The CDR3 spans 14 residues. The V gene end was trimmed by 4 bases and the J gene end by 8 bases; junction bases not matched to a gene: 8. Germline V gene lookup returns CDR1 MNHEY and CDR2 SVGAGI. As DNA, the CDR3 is TGTGCCAGCAGTTCGCCCGGGACAGGGTTCGGCTACACCTTC. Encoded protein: CASSSPGTGFGYTF.

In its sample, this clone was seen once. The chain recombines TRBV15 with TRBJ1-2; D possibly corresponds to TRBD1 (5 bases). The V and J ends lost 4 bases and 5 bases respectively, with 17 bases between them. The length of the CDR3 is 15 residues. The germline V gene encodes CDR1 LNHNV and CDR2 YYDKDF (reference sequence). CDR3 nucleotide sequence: TGTGCCACCAGCACCACAGGACGGCGAGGATATGGCTACACCTTC. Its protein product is CATSTTGRRGYGYTF.

The DNA for the CDR3 is TGTGCCAGCAGCCAAGGGGCAGGGGGCCACTATGGCTACACCTTC. Translated, it gives CASSQGAGGHYGYTF. The rearrangement links TRBV4-2 to TRBJ1-2; 8 bases are a match to TRBD1. Germline V CDR1 and CDR2: LGHNA, YNFKEQ. This CDR3 is built from 15 residues. Trimming took 1 base from V and 3 from J; bases not matched to a gene: 4.

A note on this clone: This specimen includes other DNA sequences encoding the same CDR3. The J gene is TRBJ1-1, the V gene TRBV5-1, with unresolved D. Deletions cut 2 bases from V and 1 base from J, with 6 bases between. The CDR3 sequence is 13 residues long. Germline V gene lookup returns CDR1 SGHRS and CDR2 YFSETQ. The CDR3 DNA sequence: TGCGCCAGCAGCTTAGGAGAGAACACTGAAGCTTTCTTT. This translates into CASSLGENTEAFF.

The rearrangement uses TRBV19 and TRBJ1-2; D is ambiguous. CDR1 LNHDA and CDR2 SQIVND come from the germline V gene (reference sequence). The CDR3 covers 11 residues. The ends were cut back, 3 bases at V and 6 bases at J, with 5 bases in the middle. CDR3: CASSIRNGYTF. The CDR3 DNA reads TGTGCCAGTAGTATCAGGAATGGCTACACCTTC.

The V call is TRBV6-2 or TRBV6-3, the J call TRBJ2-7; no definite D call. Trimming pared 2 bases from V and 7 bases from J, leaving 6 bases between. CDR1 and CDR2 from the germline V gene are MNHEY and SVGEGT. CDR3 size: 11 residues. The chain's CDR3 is CASSYGAEQYF. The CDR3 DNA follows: TGTGCCAGCAGTTACGGAGCAGAGCAGTACTTC.

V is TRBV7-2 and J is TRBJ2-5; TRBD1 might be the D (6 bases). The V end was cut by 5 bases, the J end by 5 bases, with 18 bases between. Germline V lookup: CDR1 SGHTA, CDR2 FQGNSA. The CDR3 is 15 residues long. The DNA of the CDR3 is TGTGCCAGCAGCGGGATGGGGGACACAGGGGAGACCCAGTACTTC. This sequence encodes CASSGMGDTGETQYF.

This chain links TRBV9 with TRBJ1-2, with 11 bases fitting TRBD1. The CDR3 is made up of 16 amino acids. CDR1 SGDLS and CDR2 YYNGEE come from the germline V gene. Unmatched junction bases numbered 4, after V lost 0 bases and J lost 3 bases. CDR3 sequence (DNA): TGTGCCAGCAGCGTAGATCGGGACAGGGGGGACTATGGCTACACCTTC. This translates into CASSVDRDRGDYGYTF.

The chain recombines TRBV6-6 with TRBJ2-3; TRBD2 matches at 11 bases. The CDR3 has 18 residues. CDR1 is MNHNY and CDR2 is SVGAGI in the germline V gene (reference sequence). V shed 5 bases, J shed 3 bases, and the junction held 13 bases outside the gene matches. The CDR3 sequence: CASSRHLSGGAGTDTQYF. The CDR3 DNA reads TGTGCCAGCAGTCGCCACCTTAGCGGGGGGGCAGGGACAGATACGCAGTATTTT.

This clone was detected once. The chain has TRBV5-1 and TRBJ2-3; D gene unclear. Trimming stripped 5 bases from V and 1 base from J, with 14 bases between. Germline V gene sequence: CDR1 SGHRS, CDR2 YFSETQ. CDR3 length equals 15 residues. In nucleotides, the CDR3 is TGCGCCAGCAGGCTGGGCAGCTACGGCACAGATACGCAGTATTTT. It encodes CASRLGSYGTDTQYF. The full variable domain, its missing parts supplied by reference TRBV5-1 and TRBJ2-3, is KAGVTQTPRYLIKTRGQQVTLSCSPISGHRSVSWYQQTPGQGLQFLFEYFSETQRNKGNFPGRFSGRQFSNSRSEMNVSTLELGDSALYLCASRLGSYGTDTQYFGPGTRLTVL.

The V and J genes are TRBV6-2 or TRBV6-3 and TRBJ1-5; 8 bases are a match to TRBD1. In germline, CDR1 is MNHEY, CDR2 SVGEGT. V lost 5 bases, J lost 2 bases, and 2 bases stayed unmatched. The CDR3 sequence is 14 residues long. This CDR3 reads CASSQGAGNQPQHF. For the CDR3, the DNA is TGTGCCAGCAGTCAGGGGGCGGGCAATCAGCCCCAGCATTTT.

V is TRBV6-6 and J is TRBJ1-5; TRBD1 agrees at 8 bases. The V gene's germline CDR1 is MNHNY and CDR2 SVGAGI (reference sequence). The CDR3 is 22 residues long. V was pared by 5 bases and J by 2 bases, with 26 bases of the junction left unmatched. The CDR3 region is CASSLSNRGQDVCSTRNQPQHF. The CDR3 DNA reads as TGTGCCAGCAGTCTCTCGAACCGGGGACAGGATGTATGTTCGACTCGCAATCAGCCCCAGCATTTT.

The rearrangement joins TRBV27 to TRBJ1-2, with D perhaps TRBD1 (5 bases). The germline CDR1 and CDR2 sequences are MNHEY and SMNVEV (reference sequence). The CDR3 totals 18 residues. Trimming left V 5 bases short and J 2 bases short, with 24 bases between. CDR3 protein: CASSNAPSPDSINYGYTF. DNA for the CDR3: TGTGCCAGCAGTAACGCACCATCACCTGACAGCATCAACTATGGCTACACCTTC.

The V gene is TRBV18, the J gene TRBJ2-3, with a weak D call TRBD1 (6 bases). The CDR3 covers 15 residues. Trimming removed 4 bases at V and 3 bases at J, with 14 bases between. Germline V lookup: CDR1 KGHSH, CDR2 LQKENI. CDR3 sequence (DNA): TGTGCCAGCTCACGCGGTAAAGGACAGACAGATACGCAGTATTTT. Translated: CASSRGKGQTDTQYF.

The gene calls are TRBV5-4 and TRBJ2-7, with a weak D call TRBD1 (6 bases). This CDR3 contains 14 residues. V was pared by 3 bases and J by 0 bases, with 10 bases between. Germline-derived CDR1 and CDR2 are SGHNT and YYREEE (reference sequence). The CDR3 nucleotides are TGTGCCAGCAGCTCGACAGGAGGCTCCTACGAGCAGTACTTC. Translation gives CASSSTGGSYEQYF.

CDR3 sequence (DNA): TGTGCCAGCAGCCAGGGGACAGGGGGCGAGGACACCGGGGAGCTGTTTTTT. It yields the protein CASSQGTGGEDTGELFF. The chain uses TRBV7-9 and TRBJ2-2, with 12 bases aligning to TRBD1. The CDR3 contains 17 residues. V shed 5 bases, J shed 3 bases, and the junction held 7 bases outside the gene matches. Germline CDR1 is SEHNR and CDR2 is FQNEAQ (reference sequence).

CDR3 sequence reads: CASSPLQDSSGNTIYF. The CDR3 DNA follows: TGTGCCAGCTCACCATTGCAGGACAGCTCTGGAAACACCATATATTTT. The rearrangement uses TRBV18 and TRBJ1-3, with D perhaps matching TRBD1 (6 bases). CDR1 KGHSH and CDR2 LQKENI come from the germline V gene. V was cut by 2 bases and J by 0 bases, with 11 bases left in between. This CDR3 has 16 amino acids.